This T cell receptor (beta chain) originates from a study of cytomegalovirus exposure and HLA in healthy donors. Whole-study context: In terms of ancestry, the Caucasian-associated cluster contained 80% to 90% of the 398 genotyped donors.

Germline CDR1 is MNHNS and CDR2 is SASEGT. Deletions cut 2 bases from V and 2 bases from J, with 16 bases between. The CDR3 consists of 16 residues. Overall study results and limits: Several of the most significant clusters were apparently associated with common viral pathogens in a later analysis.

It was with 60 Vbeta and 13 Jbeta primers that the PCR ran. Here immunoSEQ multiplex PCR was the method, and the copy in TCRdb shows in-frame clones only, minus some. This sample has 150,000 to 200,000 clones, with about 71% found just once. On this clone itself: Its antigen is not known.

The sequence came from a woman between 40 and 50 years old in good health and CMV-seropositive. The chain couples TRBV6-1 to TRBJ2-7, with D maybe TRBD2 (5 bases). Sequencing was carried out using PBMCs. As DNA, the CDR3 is TGTGCCAGCAGTGAATTTTTACGGGATCCCCCCTACGAGCAGTACTTC. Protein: CASSEFLRDPPYEQYF.